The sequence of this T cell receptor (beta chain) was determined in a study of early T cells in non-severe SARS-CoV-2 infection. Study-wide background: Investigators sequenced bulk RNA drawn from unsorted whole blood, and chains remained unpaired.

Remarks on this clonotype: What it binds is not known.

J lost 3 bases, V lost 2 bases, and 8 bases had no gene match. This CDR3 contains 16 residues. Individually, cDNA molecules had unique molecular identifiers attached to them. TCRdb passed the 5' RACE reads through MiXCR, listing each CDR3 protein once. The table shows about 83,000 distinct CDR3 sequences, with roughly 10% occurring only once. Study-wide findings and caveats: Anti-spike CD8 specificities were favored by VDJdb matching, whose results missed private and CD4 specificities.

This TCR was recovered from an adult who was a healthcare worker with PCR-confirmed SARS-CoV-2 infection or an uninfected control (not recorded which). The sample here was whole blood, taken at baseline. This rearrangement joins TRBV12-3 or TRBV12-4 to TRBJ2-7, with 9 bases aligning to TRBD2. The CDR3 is CASSLSGGRAVYEQYF. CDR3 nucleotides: TGTGCCAGCAGTTTATCGGGCGGGAGGGCCGTCTACGAGCAGTACTTC.